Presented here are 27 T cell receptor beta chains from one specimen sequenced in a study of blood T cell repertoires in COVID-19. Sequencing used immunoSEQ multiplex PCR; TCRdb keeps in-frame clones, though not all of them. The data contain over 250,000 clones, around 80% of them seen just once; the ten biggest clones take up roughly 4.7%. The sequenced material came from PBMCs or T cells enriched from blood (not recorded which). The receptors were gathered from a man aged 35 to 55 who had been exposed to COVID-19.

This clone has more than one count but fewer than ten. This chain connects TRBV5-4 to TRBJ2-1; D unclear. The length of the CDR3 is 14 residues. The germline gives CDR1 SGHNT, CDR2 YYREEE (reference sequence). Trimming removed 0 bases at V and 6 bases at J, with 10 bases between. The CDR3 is CASSLAPRVNEQFF. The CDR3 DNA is TGTGCCAGCAGCTTGGCCCCTCGGGTCAATGAGCAGTTCTTC.

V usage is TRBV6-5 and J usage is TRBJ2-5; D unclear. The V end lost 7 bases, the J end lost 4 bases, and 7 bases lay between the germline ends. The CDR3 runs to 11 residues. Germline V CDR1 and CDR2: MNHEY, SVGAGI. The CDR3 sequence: CASILVETQYF. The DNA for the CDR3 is TGTGCCAGCATTCTCGTAGAGACCCAGTACTTC.

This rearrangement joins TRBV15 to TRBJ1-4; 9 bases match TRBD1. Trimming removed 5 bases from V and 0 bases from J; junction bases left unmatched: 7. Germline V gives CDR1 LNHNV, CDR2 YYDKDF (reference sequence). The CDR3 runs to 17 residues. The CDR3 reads CATSGRQGGATNEKLFF. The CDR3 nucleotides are TGTGCCACCAGCGGCAGACAGGGGGGTGCAACTAATGAAAAACTGTTTTTT.

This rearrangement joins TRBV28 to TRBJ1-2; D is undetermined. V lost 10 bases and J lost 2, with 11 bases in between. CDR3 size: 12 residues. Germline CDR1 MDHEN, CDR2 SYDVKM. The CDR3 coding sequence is TGTGCCACAGTCCCGGAGAACTATGGCTACACCTTC. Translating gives CATVPENYGYTF.

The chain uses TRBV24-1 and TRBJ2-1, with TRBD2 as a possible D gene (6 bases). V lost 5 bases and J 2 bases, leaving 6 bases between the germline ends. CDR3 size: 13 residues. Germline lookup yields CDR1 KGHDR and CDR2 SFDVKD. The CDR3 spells CATSGGAYNEQFF. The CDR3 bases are TGTGCCACCAGTGGGGGGGCCTACAATGAGCAGTTCTTC.

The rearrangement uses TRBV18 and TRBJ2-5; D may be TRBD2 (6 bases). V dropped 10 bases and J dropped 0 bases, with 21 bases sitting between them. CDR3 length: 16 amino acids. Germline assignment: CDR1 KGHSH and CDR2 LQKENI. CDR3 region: CATTGLPSSHQETQYF. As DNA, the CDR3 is TGTGCCACCACGGGACTCCCTTCAAGTCACCAAGAGACCCAGTACTTC.

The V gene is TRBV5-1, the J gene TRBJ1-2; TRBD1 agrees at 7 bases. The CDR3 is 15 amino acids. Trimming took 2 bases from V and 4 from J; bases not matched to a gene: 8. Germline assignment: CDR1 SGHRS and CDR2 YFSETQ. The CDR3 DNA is TGCGCCAGCAGCTTCGGACAGGAGGGAGGCTATGGCTACACCTTC. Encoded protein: CASSFGQEGGYGYTF.

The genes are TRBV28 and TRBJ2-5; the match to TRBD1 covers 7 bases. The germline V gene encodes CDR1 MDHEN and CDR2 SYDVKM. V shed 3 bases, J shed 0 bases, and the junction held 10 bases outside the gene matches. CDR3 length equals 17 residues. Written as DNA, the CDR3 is TGTGCCAGCAGTTTTACCTACAGGACAGGCAACCAAGAGACCCAGTACTTC. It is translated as CASSFTYRTGNQETQYF.

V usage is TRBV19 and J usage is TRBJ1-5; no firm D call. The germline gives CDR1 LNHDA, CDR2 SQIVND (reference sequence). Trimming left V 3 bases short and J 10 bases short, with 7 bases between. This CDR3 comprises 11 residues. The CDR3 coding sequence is TGTGCCAGTAGTATTTTAGATCCCCAGCATTTT. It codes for CASSILDPQHF.

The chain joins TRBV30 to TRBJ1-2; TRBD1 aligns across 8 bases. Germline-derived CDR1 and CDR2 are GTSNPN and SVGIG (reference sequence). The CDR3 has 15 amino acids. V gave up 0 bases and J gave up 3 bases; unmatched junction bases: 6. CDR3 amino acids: CAWSVQGTGHYGYTF. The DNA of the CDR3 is TGTGCCTGGAGTGTACAGGGGACAGGTCACTATGGCTACACCTTC.

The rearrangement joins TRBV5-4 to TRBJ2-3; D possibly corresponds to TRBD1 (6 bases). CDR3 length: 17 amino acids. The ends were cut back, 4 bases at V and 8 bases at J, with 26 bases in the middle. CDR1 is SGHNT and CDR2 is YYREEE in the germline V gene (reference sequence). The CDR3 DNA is TGTGCCAGCAGCGCTGGCATGGGGACACGGTCTCTCGGTACGCAGTATTTT. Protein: CASSAGMGTRSLGTQYF.

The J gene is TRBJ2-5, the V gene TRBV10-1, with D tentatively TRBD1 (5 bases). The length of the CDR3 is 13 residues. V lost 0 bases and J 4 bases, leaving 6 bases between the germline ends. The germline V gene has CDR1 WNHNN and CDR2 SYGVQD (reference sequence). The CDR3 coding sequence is TGCGCCAGCAGTGAGTCAAGGGGAGAGACCCAGTACTTC. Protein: CASSESRGETQYF.

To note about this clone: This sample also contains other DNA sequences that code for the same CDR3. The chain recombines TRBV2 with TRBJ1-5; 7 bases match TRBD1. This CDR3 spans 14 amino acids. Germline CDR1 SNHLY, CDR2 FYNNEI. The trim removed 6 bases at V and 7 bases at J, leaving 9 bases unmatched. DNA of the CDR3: TGTGCCAGCAGCACCGACAGGGTTCGGCAGCCCCAGCATTTT. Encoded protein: CASSTDRVRQPQHF.

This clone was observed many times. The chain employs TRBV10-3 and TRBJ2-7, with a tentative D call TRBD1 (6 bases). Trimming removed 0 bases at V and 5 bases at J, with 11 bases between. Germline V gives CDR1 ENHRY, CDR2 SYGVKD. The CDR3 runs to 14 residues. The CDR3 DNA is TGTGCCATCAGTGAGTCGTATGGGACAAACGAGCAGTACTTC. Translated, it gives CAISESYGTNEQYF.

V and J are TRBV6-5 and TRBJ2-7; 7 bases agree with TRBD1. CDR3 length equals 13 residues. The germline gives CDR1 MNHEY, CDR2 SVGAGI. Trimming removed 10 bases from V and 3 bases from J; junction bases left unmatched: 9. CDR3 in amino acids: CATQTGQYYEQYF. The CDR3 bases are TGTGCCACCCAGACAGGGCAATACTACGAGCAGTACTTC.

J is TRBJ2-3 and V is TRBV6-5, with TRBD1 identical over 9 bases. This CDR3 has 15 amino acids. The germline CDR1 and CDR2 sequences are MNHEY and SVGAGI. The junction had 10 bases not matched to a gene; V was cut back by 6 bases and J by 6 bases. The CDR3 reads CASSTGQGSHDTQYF. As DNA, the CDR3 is TGTGCCAGCAGCACGGGACAGGGTAGTCATGATACGCAGTATTTT.

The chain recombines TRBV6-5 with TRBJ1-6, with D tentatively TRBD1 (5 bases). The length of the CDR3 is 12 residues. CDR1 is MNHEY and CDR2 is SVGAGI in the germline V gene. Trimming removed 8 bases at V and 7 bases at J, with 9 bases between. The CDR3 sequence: CASGRGNSPLHF. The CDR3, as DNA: TGTGCCAGCGGGAGGGGAAATTCACCCCTCCACTTT.

CDR3 region: CASSERMGQGNEKLFF. The CDR3 coding sequence is TGTGCCAGCAGTGAACGGATGGGGCAGGGCAATGAAAAACTGTTTTTT. This chain uses TRBV6-1 with TRBJ1-4; D might be TRBD1 (5 bases). This CDR3 has 16 amino acids. Germline V CDR1 and CDR2: MNHNS, SASEGT. V lost 2 bases, J lost 5 bases, and 15 bases lay in between.

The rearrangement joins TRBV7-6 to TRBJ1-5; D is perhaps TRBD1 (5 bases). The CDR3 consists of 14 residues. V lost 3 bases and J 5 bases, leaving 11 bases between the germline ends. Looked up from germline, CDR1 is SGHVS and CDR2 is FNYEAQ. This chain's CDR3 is CASSFGGGDQPQHF. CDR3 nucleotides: TGTGCCAGCAGCTTTGGGGGAGGTGATCAGCCCCAGCATTTT. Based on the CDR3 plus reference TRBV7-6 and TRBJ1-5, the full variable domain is GAGVSQSPRYKVTKRGQDVALRCDPISGHVSLYWYRQALGQGPEFLTYFNYEAQQDKSGLPNDRFSAERPEGSISTLTIQRTEQRDSAMYRCASSFGGGDQPQHFGDGTRLSIL.

CDR3 sequence (DNA): TGCGCCAGCTCGTACAGTTCCACAGGGCTGGATTCACCCCTCCACTTT. Translating it yields CASSYSSTGLDSPLHF. V usage is TRBV5-1 and J usage is TRBJ1-6; perhaps TRBD1 as D (6 bases). Germline CDR1 is SGHRS and CDR2 is YFSETQ. V lost 7 bases and J lost 8, with 22 bases in between. This CDR3 contains 16 residues. Full variable domain (remainder filled in from reference TRBV5-1 and TRBJ1-6): KAGVTQTPRYLIKTRGQQVTLSCSPISGHRSVSWYQQTPGQGLQFLFEYFSETQRNKGNFPGRFSGRQFSNSRSEMNVSTLELGDSALYLCASSYSSTGLDSPLHFGNGTRLTVT.

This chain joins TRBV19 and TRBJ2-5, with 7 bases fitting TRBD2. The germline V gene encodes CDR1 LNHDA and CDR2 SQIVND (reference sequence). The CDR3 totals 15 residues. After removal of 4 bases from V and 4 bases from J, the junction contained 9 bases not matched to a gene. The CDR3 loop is CASSRGGTPRETQYF. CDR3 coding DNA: TGTGCCAGTAGTAGGGGGGGGACCCCTCGAGAGACCCAGTACTTC. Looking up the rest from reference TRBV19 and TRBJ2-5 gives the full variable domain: DGGITQSPKYLFRKEGQNVTLSCEQNLNHDAMYWYRQDPGQGLRLIYYSQIVNDFQKGDIAEGYSVSREKKESFPLTVTSAQKNPTAFYLCASSRGGTPRETQYFGPGTRLLVL.

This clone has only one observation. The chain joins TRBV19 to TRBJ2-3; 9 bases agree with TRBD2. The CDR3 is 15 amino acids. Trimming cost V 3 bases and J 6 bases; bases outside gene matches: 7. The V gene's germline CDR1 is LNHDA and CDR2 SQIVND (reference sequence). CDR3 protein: CASSIGGRAKDTQYF. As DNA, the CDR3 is TGTGCCAGTAGTATCGGCGGGAGGGCCAAGGATACGCAGTATTTT.

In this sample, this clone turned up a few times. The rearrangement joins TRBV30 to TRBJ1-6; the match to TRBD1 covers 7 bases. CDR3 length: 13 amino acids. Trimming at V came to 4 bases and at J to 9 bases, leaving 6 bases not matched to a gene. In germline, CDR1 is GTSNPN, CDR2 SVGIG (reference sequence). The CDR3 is CAWKGASFSPLHF. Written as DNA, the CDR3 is TGTGCCTGGAAGGGGGCCTCCTTTTCACCCCTCCACTTT.

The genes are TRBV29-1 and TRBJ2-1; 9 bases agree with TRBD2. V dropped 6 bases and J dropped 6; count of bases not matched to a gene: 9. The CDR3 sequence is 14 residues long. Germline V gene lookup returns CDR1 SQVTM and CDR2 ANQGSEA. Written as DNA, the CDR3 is TGCAGCGTATCCCAGGCGGGAGGGCCCAATGAGCAGTTCTTC. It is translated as CSVSQAGGPNEQFF.

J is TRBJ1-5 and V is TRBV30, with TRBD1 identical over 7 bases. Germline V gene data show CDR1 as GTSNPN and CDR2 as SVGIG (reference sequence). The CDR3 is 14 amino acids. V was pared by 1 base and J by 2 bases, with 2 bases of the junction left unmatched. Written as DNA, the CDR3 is TGTGCCTGGAGTGGAGGGACAGGCAATCAGCCCCAGCATTTT. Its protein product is CAWSGGTGNQPQHF.

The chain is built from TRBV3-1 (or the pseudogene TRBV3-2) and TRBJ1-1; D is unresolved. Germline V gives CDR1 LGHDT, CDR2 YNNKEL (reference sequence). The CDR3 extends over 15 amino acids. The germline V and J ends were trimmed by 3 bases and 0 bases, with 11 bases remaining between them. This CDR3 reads CASSHSQTLNTEAFF. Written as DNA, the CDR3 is TGTGCCAGCAGCCATTCGCAGACTCTGAACACTGAAGCTTTCTTT.

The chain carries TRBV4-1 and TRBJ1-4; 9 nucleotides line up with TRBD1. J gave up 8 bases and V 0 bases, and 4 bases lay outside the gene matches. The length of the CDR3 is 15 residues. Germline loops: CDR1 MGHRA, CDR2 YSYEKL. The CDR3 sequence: CASSQDLDRGEKLFF. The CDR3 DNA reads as TGCGCCAGCAGCCAAGACCTGGACAGGGGAGAAAAACTGTTTTTT.